This T cell receptor (beta chain) derives from a study of response to subunit inactivated influenza vaccine. Looked up from germline, CDR1 is SGHNT and CDR2 is YYREEE (reference sequence). This CDR3 has 15 residues. V shed 1 base, J shed 7 bases, and the junction held 3 bases outside the gene matches. TCRdb passed the RT-PCR reads through MiXCR, listing each CDR3 protein once. The repertoire consists of more than 450,000 distinct CDR3 sequences, with roughly 8.2% occurring once and the leading ten covering 13%. This clonotype occurred a few times. Its specificity is unknown. The study, taken as a whole, reports: That few new T cells are recruited by each seasonal influenza vaccination was the authors' suggestion.

The origin of this receptor is a man between 50 and 69 years old who received an inactivated influenza vaccine. The chain combines TRBV5-4 with TRBJ1-4; 11 nucleotides agree with TRBD1. The sequencing used PBMCs from blood, collected roughly 24 months after vaccination. The CDR3 DNA reads TGTGCCAGCAGCTTGATGGGGACAGGGGGTGAAAAACTGTTTTTT. Its protein product is CASSLMGTGGEKLFF.